This T cell receptor beta chain came from a study of blood T cells in healthy people across ages. Findings of the study overall: TCR beta diversity was tightly associated with the proportion of naive T cells. TCR beta diversity, measured per million T cells, fell in a roughly linear way with age.

A J-beta primer mix and a sample-barcoded 5' primer were used in a second PCR of roughly 6 to 11 cycles. TCRdb reanalysed the 5' RACE reads using MiXCR and keeps one entry per CDR3 protein. In the table there are approximately 730,000 distinct CDR3 sequences, about 42% of which are singletons. Comment on this clonotype: No antigen is known for it.

Each donor was a healthy Caucasian individual from Russia, aged roughly 6 to 95. Researchers isolated at least 6 million PBMCs per sample. The V gene's germline CDR1 is SNHLY and CDR2 FYNNEI. The CDR3 length is 15 residues. Sequencing input: blood. This chain uses TRBV2 with TRBJ2-1; possibly TRBD1 for D (5 bases). The DNA end is more similar to TRBJ2-7, so the J call may be wrong. This sequence originates from a woman aged 60-75 years in good health. The CDR3 sequence: CASRPTKGLYNEQYF. The CDR3 DNA reads TGTGCCAGCAGGCCTACAAAGGGGCTCTACAATGAGCAGTACTTC.